This T cell receptor beta chain was recovered during a study of regulatory T cells in long-lasting Graves disease. Study results and caveats: Gene preferences differed: TRBV28, TRBJ1-2, TRBJ2-5 in persistent cases.

The sample's time point: persistent/refractory GD, antithyroid drugs over 5 years with positive TRAb. The authors made the TCR library using RNA they extracted from PBMCs. Enrollment of patients was through an endocrinology department in Xi'an, China. Assembly of TCR beta libraries relied on iRepertoire HTBI primers together with Arm-PCR of CDR3 regions. How the authors handled the data: Overall, samples carried around 68 TRBV and around 13 TRBJ segments. TCRdb re-analysed the multiplex PCR reads in MiXCR, keeping a single row per CDR3 protein. TCRdb's processing, not the authors' own work, is the source of the V and J calls. The sample contains 390,000 or so distinct CDR3 sequences, roughly 24% of which appear only once. V was pared by 4 bases and J by 2 bases, with 18 bases between. The length of the CDR3 is 18 residues. Germline assignment: CDR1 LNHDA and CDR2 SQIVND (reference sequence). The sample holds many counts of this clonotype. Its specificity is unknown.

This sequence was found in a woman aged 35 to 49 with Graves disease. The source was peripheral blood mononuclear cells (PBMCs), collected when the disease was refractory, from a patient treated with antithyroid drugs. The J gene is TRBJ2-6, the V gene TRBV19; maybe TRBD2 (5 bases). CDR3 region: CASSKIWSGNAGANVLTF. The CDR3, as DNA: TGTGCCAGTAGTAAAATTTGGTCGGGGAATGCTGGGGCCAACGTCCTGACTTTC.